This T cell receptor (beta chain) was sequenced in a study of cytotoxic CD8 clonotypes in ibrutinib-treated CLL. Libraries were prepared by immunoSEQ multiplex PCR; TCRdb keeps only in-frame clonotypes and omits some of them. The table includes approximately 340,000 clones, about 64% detected once. The CDR3 is 12 amino acids. V lost 0 bases and J lost 1, with 3 bases in between. CDR1 and CDR2 (germline): SQVTM, ANQGSEA. This chain connects TRBV29-1 to TRBJ1-2; D not certain. The sequence was collected from a human donor with chronic lymphocytic leukemia. The sample consisted of PBMCs, taken after 36 months of ibrutinib treatment. The CDR3 sequence is CSVEDSNYGYTF. The CDR3 coding sequence is TGCAGCGTTGAAGATAGTAACTATGGCTACACCTTC.